This passage covers 8 T cell receptor beta chains from one sample sequenced in a study of blood T cells in healthy people across ages. The authors ran a second PCR of 7 to 11 cycles using a sample-barcoded 5' primer and a J-beta primer mix. TCRdb re-called the 5' RACE reads through MiXCR, storing one row per CDR3 protein. The sample has under 950,000 distinct CDR3 sequences; 20% to 25% are singletons. Sequenced input: blood. These receptors all stem from a man between 70 and 80 years old in good health.

The sample holds a few counts of this clonotype. The CDR3 end shows no conserved phenylalanine or tryptophan, and so a read error is likely. The chain carries TRBV29-1 and TRBJ2-1; a weak D match, TRBD2 (5 bases). Trimming left V 6 bases short and J 3 bases short, with 18 bases between. The CDR3 spans 15 residues. Germline V lookup: CDR1 SQVTM, CDR2 ANQGSEA. In DNA form, the CDR3 reads TGCAGCGTCATAAAACTAGTATTGGGCTACAATGAGCAGTTCCTC. Translated, it gives CSVIKLVLGYNEQFL.

This clonotype showed up just a few times. The chain has TRBV3-1 and TRBJ2-7; 8 bases agree with TRBD1. Germline lookup yields CDR1 LGHDT and CDR2 YNNKEL (reference sequence). CDR3 length equals 14 residues. V lost 2 bases and J lost 7; bases outside the gene matches: 7. CDR3 region: CASSQRQGRNEQYF. The CDR3 region has the DNA TGTGCCAGCAGCCAAAGACAGGGGAGGAATGAGCAGTACTTC.

Only a few counts were recorded for this clonotype. V usage is TRBV5-1 and J usage is TRBJ2-2; D unresolved. Trimming removed 0 bases at V and 3 bases at J, with 6 bases between. The CDR3 contains 14 residues. Per germline, CDR1 SGHRS and CDR2 YFSETQ. The CDR3: CASSLAIDTGELFF. CDR3 coding DNA: TGCGCCAGCAGCTTGGCCATTGACACCGGGGAGCTGTTTTTT.

V gene TRBV20-1 combines with J gene TRBJ1-4; D not certain. CDR3 length: 14 residues. Per the germline V gene, CDR1 is DFQATT and CDR2 is SNEGSKA (reference sequence). Trimming pared 0 bases from V and 1 base from J, leaving 6 bases between. The CDR3 here is CSARDRVTNEKLFF. CDR3 DNA sequence: TGCAGTGCTAGAGATAGGGTAACTAATGAAAAACTGTTTTTT.

In its sample, this clonotype was seen a few times. CDR3 region: CSVEDAPGGDNEQFF. The DNA of the CDR3 is TGCAGCGTTGAAGACGCCCCCGGCGGGGATAATGAGCAGTTCTTC. The gene calls are TRBV29-1 and TRBJ2-1; maybe TRBD2 (6 bases). The V gene's germline CDR1 is SQVTM and CDR2 ANQGSEA. The CDR3 extends over 15 amino acids. Trimming shortened V by 0 bases and J by 7 bases, and 16 bases separated the two germline ends.

This clonotype was picked up a small number of times. The rearrangement links TRBV19 to TRBJ2-3, with 7 bases matching TRBD2. V trimming: 9 bases; J trimming: 2 bases; junction bases outside the gene matches: 8. This CDR3 region has 14 residues. Germline CDR1 reads LNHDA; CDR2 reads SQIVND (reference sequence). The CDR3 sequence: CASKTSGNTDTQYF. Written as DNA, the CDR3 is TGTGCCAGCAAGACCAGCGGGAACACAGATACGCAGTATTTT.

This clonotype was counted between two and nine times. The genes are TRBV29-1 and TRBJ2-5; 11 nucleotides match TRBD2. The V and J ends lost 4 bases and 5 bases, in that order; junction bases with no gene match: 9. This CDR3 is 15 amino acids long. CDR1 is SQVTM and CDR2 is ANQGSEA in the germline V gene. The CDR3 loop is CSVVASGGFLETQYF. The CDR3 DNA reads TGCAGCGTTGTCGCTAGCGGGGGGTTTTTGGAGACCCAGTACTTC.

This clonotype has more than one count but fewer than ten. The genes are TRBV3-1 and TRBJ2-5; tentatively, D is TRBD1 or TRBD2 (5 bases each). Judging by the DNA end, TRBJ2-1 fits better; the J call may be wrong. This CDR3 contains 15 residues. Germline V gene data show CDR1 as LGHDT and CDR2 as YNNKEL (reference sequence). CDR3 protein: CASSQDLGEYNEQFF. In nucleotides, the CDR3 is TGTGCCAGCAGCCAAGATCTGGGGGAATACAATGAGCAGTTCTTC.